The 12 T cell receptor gamma chains below were found in one sample sequenced in a study of intestinal T cells in coeliac disease. Each case's genomic DNA was extracted from ten approximately 4.9-µm formalin-fixed paraffin-embedded scrolls. The TRG library came from about 200 ng of biopsy DNA amplified with LymphoTrack primers. TCRdb used CATT to re-call clones from the multiplex PCR reads. This table holds 2,000 or so gamma-chain clones, approximately 46% found once. Sample: a duodenal biopsy. Receptors were obtained from a human donor with celiac disease.

This clone turned up a few times. The genes are TRGV9 and TRGJ1 or TRGJ2. The CDR3 is made up of 14 amino acids. Germline CDR1 reads GITISATS; CDR2 reads ISYDGTV (reference sequence). The J segment lost 6 bases and the V segment lost 0 bases, leaving 8 bases of the junction unmatched. The DNA of the CDR3 is TGTGCCTTGTGGGAGGTGCAGTATCCTTATAAGAAACTCTTT. Its translation is CALWEVQYPYKKLF.

This rearrangement joins TRGV2 to TRGJ1 or TRGJ2. The V segment lost 2 bases and the J segment 5 bases; nucleotides outside the gene matches: 9. The CDR3 extends over 14 amino acids. The V gene's germline CDR1 is EGSNGY and CDR2 YDSYNSKV. The CDR3 region is CATWDVASHYKKLF. In nucleotides, the CDR3 is TGTGCCACCTGGGACGTGGCCTCCCATTATAAGAAACTCTTT.

This clone was detected only a few times. The V call is TRGV8, the J call TRGJ1 or TRGJ2. Germline CDR1 and CDR2: VENAVY and YDSYNSRV. The CDR3 has 13 amino acids. The ends lost 0 bases at V and 1 base at J; junction bases unmatched: 0. CDR3 amino acids: CATWDRNYYKKLF. In DNA form, the CDR3 reads TGTGCCACCTGGGATAGGAATTATTATAAGAAACTCTTT.

This chain uses TRGV10 with TRGJP1. TRGV10 is known as an ORF, though its function is uncertain. Trimming removed 8 bases from V and 4 bases from J; junction bases left unmatched: 8. This CDR3 has 14 amino acids. CDR3 region: CAAWAQGTGWFKIF. Written as DNA, the CDR3 is TGTGCTGCGTGGGCTCAGGGCACTGGTTGGTTCAAGATATTT.

On this clone itself: The junction shows a germline mismatch at one end, possibly a read error. The sample carries other DNA sequences with the same CDR3. The chain uses TRGV2 and TRGJ1 or TRGJ2. The germline V gene has CDR1 EGSNGY and CDR2 YDSYNSKV. The CDR3 covers 14 residues. CDR3: CATWDGSNYYKKLF. As DNA, the CDR3 is TGCGCCACCTGGGACGGGTCCAATTATTATAAGAAACTCTTT.

This clone has just a few counts. The chain has TRGV3 and TRGJ1 or TRGJ2. CDR1 and CDR2 from the germline V gene are VTNTFY and YDVSTARD (reference sequence). V lost 0 bases, J lost 10 bases, and 6 bases stayed unmatched. CDR3 length: 12 residues. The CDR3 nucleotides read TGTGCCACCTGGGACAGGCCTTGGAAGAAACTCTTT. It translates to CATWDRPWKKLF.

For this clone: Mismatch with germline at one junction end may stem from a read error. The rearrangement links TRGV2 to TRGJ1 or TRGJ2. The CDR3 consists of 14 residues. Germline loops: CDR1 EGSNGY, CDR2 YDSYNSKV. The CDR3 DNA is TGTACCACCTGGGACGGTCGACTCAAAGGGAAGAAACTCTTT. It specifies CTTWDGRLKGKKLF.

V is TRGV11 and J is TRGJ1 or TRGJ2. TRGV11 falls under the ORF class, with uncertain function. V was pared by 1 base and J by 4 bases, with 4 bases of the junction left unmatched. The CDR3 is 14 residues long. The CDR3 DNA follows: TGTGCCTGCTGGATTAGGCAGTGGTATTATAAGAAACTCTTT. This codes for CACWIRQWYYKKLF.

V is TRGV2 and J is TRGJP2. Unmatched junction bases numbered 5, after V lost 4 bases and J lost 0 bases. The CDR3 extends over 15 amino acids. Germline values: CDR1 EGSNGY, CDR2 YDSYNSKV. The CDR3 protein is CATWDGNSSDWIKTF. CDR3 bases: TGTGCCACCTGGGATGGAAATAGTAGTGATTGGATCAAGACGTTT.

The sample holds a few counts of this clone. The chain links TRGV3 to TRGJ1 or TRGJ2. CDR1 and CDR2 from the germline V gene are VTNTFY and YDVSTARD (reference sequence). CDR3 length: 11 amino acids. Germline trimming cut 0 bases from V and 11 bases from J; bases unmatched to any gene: 4. The CDR3 sequence: CATWDRREKLF. For the CDR3, the DNA is TGTGCCACCTGGGACAGGCGTGAGAAACTCTTT.

This clone appeared a single time. This chain connects TRGV8 to TRGJ1 or TRGJ2. Trimming took 0 bases from V and 3 from J; bases not matched to a gene: 8. The CDR3 is 15 residues long. The germline V gene encodes CDR1 VENAVY and CDR2 YDSYNSRV. This chain's CDR3 is CATWDRPPCYYKKLF. The CDR3 coding sequence is TGTGCCACCTGGGATAGGCCCCCTTGTTATTATAAGAAACTCTTT.

With respect to this clone: The junction and the germline gene differ at one end; a read error may be behind it. The sample carries other DNA sequences with the same CDR3. The CDR3 spells CATWDIGGNYYKKLF. The CDR3 DNA follows: TGCGCCACCTGGGATATAGGGGGGAATTATTATAAGAAACTCTTT. The V call is TRGV8, the J call TRGJ1 or TRGJ2. The CDR3 has 15 amino acids. In germline, CDR1 is VENAVY, CDR2 YDSYNSRV.